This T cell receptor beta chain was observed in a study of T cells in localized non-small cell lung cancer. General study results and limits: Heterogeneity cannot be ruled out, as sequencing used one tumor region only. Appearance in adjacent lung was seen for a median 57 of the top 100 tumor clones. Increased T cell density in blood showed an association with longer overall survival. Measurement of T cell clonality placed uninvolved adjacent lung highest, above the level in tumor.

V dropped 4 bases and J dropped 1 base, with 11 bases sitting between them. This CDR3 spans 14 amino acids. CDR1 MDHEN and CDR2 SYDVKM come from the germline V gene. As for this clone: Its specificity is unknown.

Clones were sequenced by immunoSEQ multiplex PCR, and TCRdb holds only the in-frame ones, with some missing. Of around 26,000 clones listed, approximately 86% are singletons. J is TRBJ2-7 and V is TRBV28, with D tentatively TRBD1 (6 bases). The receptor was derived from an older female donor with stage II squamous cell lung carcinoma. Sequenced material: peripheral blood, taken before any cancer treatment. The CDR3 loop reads CASSYSGQSYEQYF. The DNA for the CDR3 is TGTGCCAGCAGTTACTCCGGACAGTCCTACGAGCAGTACTTC.